The entry that follows covers one T cell receptor (beta chain) sequence. What it binds is not known. These data belong to a study of Ad26.COV2.S vaccination and SARS-CoV-2 variants. Trimming pared 3 bases from V and 7 bases from J, leaving 18 bases between. The CDR3 runs 15 residues. The germline V gene encodes CDR1 LGHDT and CDR2 YNNKEL (reference sequence). Method: immunoSEQ multiplex PCR; TCRdb's copy keeps in-frame clones and lacks some. Among 300,000 to 400,000 clones, about nine tenths were seen once, and the ten largest hold around 3.5%. Regarding the study as a whole: Post-vaccination spike-specific CD8+ and CD4+ T cell responses reportedly had substantial breadth. Vaccinated individuals (as opposed to placebo recipients) had higher spike-specific TCR breadth.

The treatment here: roughly 20 received Ad26.COV2.S at low or high dose, single or two shots; about five received placebo; per-sample allocation not given. On day 63 after the first injection, vaccine and placebo recipients gave samples. Sequencing was performed on peripheral blood, taken in a trial of Ad26.COV2.S vaccine versus placebo. V is TRBV3-1 (or the pseudogene TRBV3-2) and J is TRBJ1-2; a possible D gene is TRBD1 (6 bases). This clonotype was obtained from a person aged 18-60 years who received the Ad26.COV2.S COVID-19 vaccine or a placebo. Written as DNA, the CDR3 is TGTGCCAGCAGCCACTTACAGGGATCAGTAGGTGGCTACACCTTC. Its translation: CASSHLQGSVGGYTF.